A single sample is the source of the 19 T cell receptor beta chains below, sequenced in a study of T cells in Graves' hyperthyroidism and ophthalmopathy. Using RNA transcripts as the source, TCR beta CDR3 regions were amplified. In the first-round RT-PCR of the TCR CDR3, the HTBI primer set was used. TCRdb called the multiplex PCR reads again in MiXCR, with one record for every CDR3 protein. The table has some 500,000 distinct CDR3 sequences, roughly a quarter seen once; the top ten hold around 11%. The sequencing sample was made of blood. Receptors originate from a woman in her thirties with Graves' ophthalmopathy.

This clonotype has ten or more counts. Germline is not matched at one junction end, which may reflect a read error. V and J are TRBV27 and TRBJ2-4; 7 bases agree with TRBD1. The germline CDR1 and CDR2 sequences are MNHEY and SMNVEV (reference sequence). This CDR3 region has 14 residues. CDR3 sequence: CASSPSRVGGIKYF. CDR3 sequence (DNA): TGTGCCAGCAGTCCCTCGAGGGTAGGGGGCATTAAGTACTTC.

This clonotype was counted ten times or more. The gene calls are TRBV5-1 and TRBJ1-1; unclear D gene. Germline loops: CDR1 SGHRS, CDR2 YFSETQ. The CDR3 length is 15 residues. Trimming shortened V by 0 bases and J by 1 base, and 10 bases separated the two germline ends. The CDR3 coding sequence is TGCGCCAGCAGCTTGGTAATCGCGGAGAACACTGAAGCTTTCTTT. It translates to CASSLVIAENTEAFF.

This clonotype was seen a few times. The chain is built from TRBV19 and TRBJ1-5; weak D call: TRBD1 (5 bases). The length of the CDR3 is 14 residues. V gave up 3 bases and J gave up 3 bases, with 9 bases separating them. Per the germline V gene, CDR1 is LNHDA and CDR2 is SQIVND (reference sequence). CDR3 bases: TGTGCCAGTAGTATGGGACTGCTCAATCAGCCCCAGCATTTT. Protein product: CASSMGLLNQPQHF.

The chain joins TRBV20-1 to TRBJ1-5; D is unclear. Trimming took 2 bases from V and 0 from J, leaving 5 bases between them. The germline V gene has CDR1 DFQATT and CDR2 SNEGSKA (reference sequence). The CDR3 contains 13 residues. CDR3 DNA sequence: TGCAGTGCTAGACTTCCTAGCAATCAGCCCCAGCATTTT. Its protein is CSARLPSNQPQHF.

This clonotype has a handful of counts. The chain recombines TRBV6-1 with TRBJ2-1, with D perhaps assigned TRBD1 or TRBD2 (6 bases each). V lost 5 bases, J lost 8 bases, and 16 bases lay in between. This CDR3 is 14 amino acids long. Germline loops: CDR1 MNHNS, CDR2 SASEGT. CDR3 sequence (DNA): TGTGCCAGCAGTCCAAACAAGAGGGGGGATGAGCAGTTCTTC. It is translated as CASSPNKRGDEQFF.

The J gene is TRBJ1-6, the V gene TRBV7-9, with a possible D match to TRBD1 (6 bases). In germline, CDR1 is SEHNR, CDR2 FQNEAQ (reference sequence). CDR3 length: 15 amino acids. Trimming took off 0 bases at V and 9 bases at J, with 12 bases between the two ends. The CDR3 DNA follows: TGTGCCAGCAGCTTAGCTATGGCAGGGGCTTCACCCCTCCACTTT. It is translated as CASSLAMAGASPLHF.

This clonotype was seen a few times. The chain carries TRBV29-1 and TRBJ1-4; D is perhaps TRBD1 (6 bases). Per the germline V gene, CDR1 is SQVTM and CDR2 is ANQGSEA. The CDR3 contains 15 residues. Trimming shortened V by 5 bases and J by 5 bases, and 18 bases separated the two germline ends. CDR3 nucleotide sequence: TGCAGCGTTTCCGGGACACTGGGGGGGAATGAAAAACTGTTTTTT. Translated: CSVSGTLGGNEKLFF.

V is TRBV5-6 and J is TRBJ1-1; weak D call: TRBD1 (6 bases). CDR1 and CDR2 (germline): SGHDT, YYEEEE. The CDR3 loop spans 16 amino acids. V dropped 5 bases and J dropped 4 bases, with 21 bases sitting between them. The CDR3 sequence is CASRPQGPGTSTEAFF. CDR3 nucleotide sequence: TGTGCCAGCAGGCCACAGGGCCCTGGAACGAGCACTGAAGCTTTCTTT.

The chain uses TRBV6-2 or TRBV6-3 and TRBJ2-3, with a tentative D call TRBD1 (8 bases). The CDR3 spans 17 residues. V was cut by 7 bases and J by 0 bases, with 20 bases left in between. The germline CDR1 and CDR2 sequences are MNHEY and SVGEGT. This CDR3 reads CASNYRGGLTSTDTQYF. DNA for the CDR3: TGTGCCAGCAACTACAGGGGGGGGCTGACTAGCACAGATACGCAGTATTTT.

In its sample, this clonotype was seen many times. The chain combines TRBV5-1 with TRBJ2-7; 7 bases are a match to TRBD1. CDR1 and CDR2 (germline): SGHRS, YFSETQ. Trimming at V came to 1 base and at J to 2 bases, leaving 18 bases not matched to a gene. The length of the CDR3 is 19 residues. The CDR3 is CASSLFWVLFQGQAYEQYF. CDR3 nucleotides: TGCGCCAGCAGCTTGTTTTGGGTGTTGTTCCAAGGACAGGCCTACGAGCAGTACTTC.

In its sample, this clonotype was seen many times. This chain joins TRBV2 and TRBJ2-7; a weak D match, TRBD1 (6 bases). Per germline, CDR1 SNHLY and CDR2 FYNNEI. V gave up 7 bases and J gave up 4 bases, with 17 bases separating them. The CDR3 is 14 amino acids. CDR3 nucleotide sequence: TGTGCCAGCACCACTTTCACCGGACAGTACGAGCAGTACTTC. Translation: CASTTFTGQYEQYF.

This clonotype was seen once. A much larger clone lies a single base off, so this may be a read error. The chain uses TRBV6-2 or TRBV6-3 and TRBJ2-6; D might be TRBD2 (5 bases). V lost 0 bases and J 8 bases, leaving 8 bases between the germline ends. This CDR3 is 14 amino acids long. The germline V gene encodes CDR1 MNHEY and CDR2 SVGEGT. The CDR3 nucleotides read TGTGCCAGCAGTTACTCGACCGGGACCAACGTCCTGACTTTC. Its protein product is CASSYSTGTNVLTF.

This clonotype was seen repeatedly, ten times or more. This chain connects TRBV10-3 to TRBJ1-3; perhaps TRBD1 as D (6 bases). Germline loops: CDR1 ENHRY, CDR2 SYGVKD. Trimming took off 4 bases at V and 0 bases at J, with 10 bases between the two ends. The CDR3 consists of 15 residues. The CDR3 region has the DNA TGTGCCATCAGTGGAAAGGGGGGCTCTGGAAACACCATATATTTT. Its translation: CAISGKGGSGNTIYF.

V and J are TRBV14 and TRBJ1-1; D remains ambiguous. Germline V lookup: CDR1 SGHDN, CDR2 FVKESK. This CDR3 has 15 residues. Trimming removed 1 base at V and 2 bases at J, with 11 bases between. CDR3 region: CASSQGLLQNTEAFF. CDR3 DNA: TGTGCCAGCAGCCAAGGGCTCCTTCAAAACACTGAAGCTTTCTTT.

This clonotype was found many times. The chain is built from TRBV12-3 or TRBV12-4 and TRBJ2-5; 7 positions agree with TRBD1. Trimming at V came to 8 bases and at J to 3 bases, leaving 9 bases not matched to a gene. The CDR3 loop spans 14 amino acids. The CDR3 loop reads CASCGRGLEETQYF. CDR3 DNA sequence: TGTGCCAGCTGCGGCAGGGGGTTGGAAGAGACCCAGTACTTC.

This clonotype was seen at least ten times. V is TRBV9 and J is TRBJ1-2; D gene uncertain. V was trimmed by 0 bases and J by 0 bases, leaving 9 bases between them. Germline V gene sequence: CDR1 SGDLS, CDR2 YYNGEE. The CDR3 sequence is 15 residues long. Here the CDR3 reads CASSVGSYSNYGYTF. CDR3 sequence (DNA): TGTGCCAGCAGCGTAGGAAGTTACTCTAACTATGGCTACACCTTC.

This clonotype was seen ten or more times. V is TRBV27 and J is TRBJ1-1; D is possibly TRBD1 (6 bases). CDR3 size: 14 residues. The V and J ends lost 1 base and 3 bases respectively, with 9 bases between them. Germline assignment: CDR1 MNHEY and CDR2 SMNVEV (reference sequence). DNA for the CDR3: TGTGCCAGCAGTTTATTGGGGGCGGACACTGAAGCTTTCTTT. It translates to CASSLLGADTEAFF.

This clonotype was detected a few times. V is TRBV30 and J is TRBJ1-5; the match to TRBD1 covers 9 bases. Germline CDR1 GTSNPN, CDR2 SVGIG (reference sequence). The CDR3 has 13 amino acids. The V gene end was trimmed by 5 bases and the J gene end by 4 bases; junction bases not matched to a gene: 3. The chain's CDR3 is CAWGTGWNQPQHF. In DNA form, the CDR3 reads TGTGCCTGGGGGACAGGGTGGAATCAGCCCCAGCATTTT. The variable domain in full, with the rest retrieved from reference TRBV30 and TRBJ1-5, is SQTIHQWPATLVQPVGSPLSLECTVEGTSNPNLYWYRQAAGRGLQLLFYSVGIGQISSEVPQNLSASRPQDRQFILSSKKLLLSDSGFYLCAWGTGWNQPQHFGDGTRLSIL.

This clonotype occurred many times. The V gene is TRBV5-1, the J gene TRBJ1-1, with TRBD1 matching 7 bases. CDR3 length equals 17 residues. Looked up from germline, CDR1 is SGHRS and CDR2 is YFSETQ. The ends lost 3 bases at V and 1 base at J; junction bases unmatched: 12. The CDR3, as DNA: TGCGCCAGCAGCTGGGGAGGAGGGGGCGCAACGAACACTGAAGCTTTCTTT. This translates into CASSWGGGGATNTEAFF.